The 15 T cell receptor beta chains below were found in one sample sequenced in a study of T cell responses to AZD1222 COVID-19 vaccine (dated by TCRdb to the early 2020s). The receptor library was made with the immunoSEQ multiplex PCR assay. TCRdb's version of the immuneACCESS table is confined to in-frame rearrangements and falls short of the full clone set. An unresolved V gene accounts for under half of the shortfall where checked; the remainder is of unknown origin. Present in this sample are 120,000 or so clones, 70% to 90% of which were seen just once. The ten biggest clones cover 15% to 20% of the sample. What this sample's time point label stands for: about 28 days (+/-7) after the second vaccine dose. The specimen comprised peripheral blood, sampled 28 days after the second AZD1222 dose. The source of these receptors is an adult who received the AZD1222 COVID-19 vaccine.

The chain uses TRBV7-9 and TRBJ1-4; D remains ambiguous. V was pared by 0 bases and J by 4 bases, with 12 bases between. From germline, CDR1 is SEHNR and CDR2 FQNEAQ (reference sequence). The CDR3 is 16 amino acids. The CDR3 DNA reads as TGTGCCAGCAGCTTAGCGGTGCGGGCCCTTAATGAAAAACTGTTTTTT. Protein product: CASSLAVRALNEKLFF.

The chain employs TRBV11-1 and TRBJ1-1; tentative D call: TRBD1 (6 bases). Germline values: CDR1 SGHAT, CDR2 FQDESV (reference sequence). Trimming pared 3 bases from V and 2 bases from J, leaving 7 bases between. CDR3 length: 13 amino acids. As DNA, the CDR3 is TGTGCCAGCAGCTTGGGGGGCAACACTGAAGCTTTCTTT. Its protein product is CASSLGGNTEAFF. Variable domain in full (rest from reference TRBV11-1 and TRBJ1-1): EAEVAQSPRYKITEKSQAVAFWCDPISGHATLYWYRQILGQGPELLVQFQDESVVDDSQLPKDRFSAERLKGVDSTLKIQPAELGDSAMYLCASSLGGNTEAFFGQGTRLTVV.

Here the CDR3 reads CASSSRYGGAPYEQYF. For the CDR3, the DNA is TGTGCCAGCAGTTCCCGCTATGGGGGGGCGCCCTACGAGCAGTACTTC. The chain employs TRBV6-5 and TRBJ2-7, with D maybe TRBD2 (7 bases). CDR3 length: 16 amino acids. Trimming shortened V by 4 bases and J by 2 bases, and 18 bases separated the two germline ends. The germline V gene encodes CDR1 MNHEY and CDR2 SVGAGI.

This chain connects TRBV29-1 to TRBJ2-7; D is perhaps TRBD1 (6 bases). From germline, CDR1 is SQVTM and CDR2 ANQGSEA. The CDR3 contains 13 residues. Trimming took off 8 bases at V and 2 bases at J, with 16 bases between the two ends. CDR3 in amino acids: CSIQTGLAYEQYF. CDR3 bases: TGCAGCATTCAGACAGGACTTGCCTACGAGCAGTACTTC.

This rearrangement joins TRBV6-5 to TRBJ2-7; the D gene could be TRBD1 or TRBD2 (5 bases each). The germline gives CDR1 MNHEY, CDR2 SVGAGI. There are 13 residues in the CDR3. Trimming removed 6 bases from V and 0 bases from J, with 9 bases in between. CDR3 DNA: TGTGCCAGCAGCCAGGGACCCTCCTACGAGCAGTACTTC. Translation gives CASSQGPSYEQYF.

The chain has TRBV7-9 and TRBJ2-2; D unclear. The CDR3 consists of 15 residues. V lost 0 bases to trimming and J lost 4 bases, with 9 bases between them. Germline values: CDR1 SEHNR, CDR2 FQNEAQ (reference sequence). CDR3 bases: TGTGCCAGCAGCTTAGCGGGGTTGGGCACCGGGGAGCTGTTTTTT. Translating gives CASSLAGLGTGELFF.

The chain links TRBV6-5 to TRBJ1-1, with D perhaps matching TRBD1 (5 bases). The CDR3 runs 13 residues. The V and J ends lost 6 bases and 1 base respectively, with 9 bases between them. The V gene's germline CDR1 is MNHEY and CDR2 SVGAGI. The CDR3 region is CASSRRGNTEAFF. CDR3 sequence (DNA): TGTGCCAGCAGCCGGAGGGGGAACACTGAAGCTTTCTTT.

This clone appeared a single time. This chain joins TRBV19 and TRBJ2-6; D is unclear. This CDR3 contains 17 residues. V dropped 2 bases and J dropped 2 bases, with 13 bases sitting between them. Germline V gene lookup returns CDR1 LNHDA and CDR2 SQIVND (reference sequence). CDR3 nucleotide sequence: TGTGCCAGTAGTATAAAGTACCGGGTCACTGGGGCCAACGTCCTGACTTTC. This translates into CASSIKYRVTGANVLTF.

The chain uses TRBV5-1 and TRBJ2-5; perhaps TRBD2 as D (5 bases). The CDR3 totals 13 residues. V lost 5 bases and J lost 5, with 13 bases in between. CDR1 SGHRS and CDR2 YFSETQ come from the germline V gene. The DNA for the CDR3 is TGCGCCAGCAGGAGGGAGTTCGGCGAGACCCAGTACTTC. Protein: CASRREFGETQYF.

The chain employs TRBV5-4 and TRBJ2-7; 8 bases fit TRBD1. Germline V gene lookup returns CDR1 SGHNT and CDR2 YYREEE (reference sequence). The trim removed 4 bases at V and 0 bases at J, leaving 9 bases unmatched. The CDR3 is made up of 16 amino acids. In DNA, the CDR3 is TGTGCCAGCAGCAGTCCAAGACAGGGGCTCTCCTACGAGCAGTACTTC. As protein: CASSSPRQGLSYEQYF. Combining the CDR3 with reference TRBV5-4 and TRBJ2-7 gives the whole variable domain ETGVTQSPTHLIKTRGQQVTLRCSSQSGHNTVSWYQQALGQGPQFIFQYYREEENGRGNFPPRFSGLQFPNYSSELNVNALELDDSALYLCASSSPRQGLSYEQYFGPGTRLTVT.

V gene TRBV7-2 combines with J gene TRBJ1-5, with no clear D. CDR3 length equals 15 residues. Trimming shortened V by 3 bases and J by 0 bases, and 9 bases separated the two germline ends. The germline CDR1 and CDR2 sequences are SGHTA and FQGNSA. The CDR3 nucleotides are TGTGCCAGCAGCTTTCACGATTATAGCAATCAGCCCCAGCATTTT. Translated: CASSFHDYSNQPQHF.

This clone was seen a single time. This chain uses TRBV27 with TRBJ2-7; tentatively, D is TRBD1 or TRBD2 (5 bases each). Germline CDR1 MNHEY, CDR2 SMNVEV (reference sequence). Trimming pared 3 bases from V and 3 bases from J, leaving 12 bases between. This CDR3 has 14 residues. CDR3 sequence: CASSFNRDGYEQYF. The CDR3 coding sequence is TGTGCCAGCAGTTTCAACCGGGACGGCTACGAGCAGTACTTC.

The chain uses TRBV19 and TRBJ2-7; D perhaps matches TRBD2 (6 bases). Germline V gene lookup returns CDR1 LNHDA and CDR2 SQIVND (reference sequence). CDR3 size: 12 residues. V dropped 5 bases and J dropped 4 bases, with 9 bases sitting between them. Here the CDR3 DNA reads TGTGCCAGTAGTGGAGGGATGTACGAGCAGTACTTC. This translates into CASSGGMYEQYF. Filled out from reference TRBV19 and TRBJ2-7, the complete variable domain reads DGGITQSPKYLFRKEGQNVTLSCEQNLNHDAMYWYRQDPGQGLRLIYYSQIVNDFQKGDIAEGYSVSREKKESFPLTVTSAQKNPTAFYLCASSGGMYEQYFGPGTRLTVT.

The table lists this clone with a few counts. The chain combines TRBV7-2 with TRBJ1-5; tentative D call: TRBD1 (6 bases). Trimming pared 2 bases from V and 6 bases from J, leaving 11 bases between. CDR3 size: 14 residues. Germline V gene sequence: CDR1 SGHTA, CDR2 FQGNSA. CDR3 sequence reads: CASSLTGQGQPQHF. For the CDR3, the DNA is TGTGCCAGCAGCTTAACAGGGCAAGGTCAGCCCCAGCATTTT.

This clone was observed at least ten times. This chain links TRBV5-4 with TRBJ1-2; 9 positions agree with TRBD1. CDR1 is SGHNT, CDR2 YYREEE, per germline (reference sequence). The CDR3 has 12 amino acids. V gave up 5 bases and J gave up 4 bases; unmatched junction bases: 0. CDR3 residues: CASRGQGYGYTF. The CDR3 nucleotides are TGTGCCAGCAGGGGACAGGGCTATGGCTACACCTTC. Based on the CDR3 plus reference TRBV5-4 and TRBJ1-2, the full variable domain is ETGVTQSPTHLIKTRGQQVTLRCSSQSGHNTVSWYQQALGQGPQFIFQYYREEENGRGNFPPRFSGLQFPNYSSELNVNALELDDSALYLCASRGQGYGYTFGSGTRLTVV.